A single sample is the source of the 8 T cell receptor beta chains below, sequenced in a study of OX40 agonist ivuxolimab in advanced cancers. Measured with immunoSEQ multiplex PCR; TCRdb has only the in-frame clones, and not every one. This sample has 50,000 or so clones, with 70% to 80% found just once. Sequences were derived from CD4+ or CD8+ T cells sorted from blood, sampled in a trial of the OX40 agonist ivuxolimab. Receptor source: an adult with an advanced solid tumor such as melanoma, head and neck, liver or kidney cancer.

The chain has TRBV10-1 and TRBJ2-7; 9 bases are shared with TRBD2. With 2 bases clipped from V and 2 bases from J, the junction kept 7 bases outside the gene matches. The CDR3 sequence is 16 residues long. Germline CDR1 reads WNHNN; CDR2 reads SYGVQD (reference sequence). The CDR3 loop is CASSEDSGGLTYEQYF. Written as DNA, the CDR3 is TGCGCCAGCAGTGAGGACAGCGGGGGGCTCACCTACGAGCAGTACTTC.

A single count supports this clone. The chain has TRBV7-9 and TRBJ1-5; D is ambiguous. The CDR3 is made up of 14 amino acids. V lost 5 bases and J lost 0, with 8 bases in between. The germline CDR1 and CDR2 sequences are SEHNR and FQNEAQ (reference sequence). The CDR3 is CASSQAGSNQPQHF. The CDR3 DNA sequence: TGTGCCAGCAGCCAAGCGGGTAGCAATCAGCCCCAGCATTTT.

The chain joins TRBV11-2 to TRBJ2-6, with D perhaps matching TRBD2 (5 bases). Germline CDR1 is SGHAT and CDR2 is FQNNGV. Trimming stripped 5 bases from V and 2 bases from J, with 10 bases between. The CDR3 spans 15 residues. The CDR3 DNA reads as TGTGCCAGCAGCCGGAGAGGGACTGGGGCCAACGTCCTGACTTTC. Translated: CASSRRGTGANVLTF.

V is TRBV30 and J is TRBJ1-6; TRBD1 matches 8 bases. Trimming at V came to 1 base and at J to 6 bases, leaving 8 bases not matched to a gene. The germline V gene encodes CDR1 GTSNPN and CDR2 SVGIG (reference sequence). The CDR3 covers 16 residues. This CDR3 reads CAWSEETGAINSPLHF. The CDR3 bases are TGTGCCTGGAGTGAAGAGACAGGGGCAATTAATTCACCCCTCCACTTT. The whole variable domain, filled in from reference TRBV30 and TRBJ1-6, reads SQTIHQWPATLVQPVGSPLSLECTVEGTSNPNLYWYRQAAGRGLQLLFYSVGIGQISSEVPQNLSASRPQDRQFILSSKKLLLSDSGFYLCAWSEETGAINSPLHFGNGTRLTVT.

V is TRBV29-1 and J is TRBJ1-2; 7 bases fit TRBD1. The V and J ends lost 4 bases and 8 bases, in that order; junction bases with no gene match: 4. The V gene's germline CDR1 is SQVTM and CDR2 ANQGSEA. The CDR3 spans 11 residues. CDR3 nucleotide sequence: TGCAGCGTTGGACAGGGCCAGGGCTACACCTTC. This encodes CSVGQGQGYTF.

The chain recombines TRBV29-1 with TRBJ2-1; no definite D call. The CDR3 is made up of 11 amino acids. Germline CDR1 reads SQVTM; CDR2 reads ANQGSEA. Trimming shortened V by 4 bases and J by 6 bases, and 7 bases separated the two germline ends. CDR3 sequence: CSVAPANEQFF. The CDR3 DNA sequence: TGCAGCGTTGCCCCCGCCAATGAGCAGTTCTTC.

The chain couples TRBV9 to TRBJ2-1; D perhaps matches TRBD2 (6 bases). The CDR3 runs to 15 residues. Trimming left V 0 bases short and J 7 bases short, with 14 bases between. The germline V gene has CDR1 SGDLS and CDR2 YYNGEE. CDR3 sequence (DNA): TGTGCCAGCAGCGTAGTGGGCGGCGGGAAAAATGAGCAGTTCTTC. Residues: CASSVVGGGKNEQFF.

This chain links TRBV7-2 with TRBJ1-1, with D possibly being TRBD1 (6 bases). Trimming shortened V by 1 base and J by 0 bases, and 15 bases separated the two germline ends. CDR1 and CDR2 from the germline V gene are SGHTA and FQGNSA. This CDR3 spans 17 amino acids. In nucleotides, the CDR3 is TGTGCCAGCAGCTTAGGGGACACCCGATTCATGAACACTGAAGCTTTCTTT. Encoded protein: CASSLGDTRFMNTEAFF.